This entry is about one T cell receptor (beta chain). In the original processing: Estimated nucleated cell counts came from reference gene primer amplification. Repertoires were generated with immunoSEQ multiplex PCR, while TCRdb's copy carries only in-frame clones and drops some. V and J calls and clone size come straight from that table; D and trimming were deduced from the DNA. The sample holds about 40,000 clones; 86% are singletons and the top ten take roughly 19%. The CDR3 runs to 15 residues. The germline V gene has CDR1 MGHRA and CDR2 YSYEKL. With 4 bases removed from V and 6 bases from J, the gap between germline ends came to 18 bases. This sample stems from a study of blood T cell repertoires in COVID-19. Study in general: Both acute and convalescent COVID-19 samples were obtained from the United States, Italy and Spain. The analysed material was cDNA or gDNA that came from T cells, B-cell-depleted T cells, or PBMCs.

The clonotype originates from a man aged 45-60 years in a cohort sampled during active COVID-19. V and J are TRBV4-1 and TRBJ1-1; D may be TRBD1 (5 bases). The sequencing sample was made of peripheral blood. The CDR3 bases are TGCGCCAGCAGCCCCCGACAGTTAGGTGCTTCTGAAGCTTTCTTT. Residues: CASSPRQLGASEAFF.